These 3 T cell receptor beta chains were sequenced from one sample in a study of glioma-infiltrating T cells. Amplification of TCR alpha and beta CDR3 regions from RNA used iRepertoire nested multiplex PCR. TCRdb reanalysed the multiplex PCR reads using MiXCR and keeps one entry per CDR3 protein. The table lists under 200,000 distinct CDR3 sequences, about 47% of them singletons. The sample consisted of glioma tissue, nonneoplastic brain tissue, or PBMCs (not recorded which). All receptors come from a human donor with low-grade glioma or glioblastoma, undergoing nonglioma brain surgery, or in good health (not recorded which).

This clonotype has at least ten counts. J is TRBJ2-1 and V is TRBV2, with D possibly being TRBD2 (5 bases). Trimming pared 7 bases from V and 6 bases from J, leaving 13 bases between. The CDR3 totals 13 residues. Germline V lookup: CDR1 SNHLY, CDR2 FYNNEI. CDR3 bases: TGTGCCAGCAAGAGGACTCTACTCAATGAGCAGTTCTTC. Translation gives CASKRTLLNEQFF. Supplemented by reference TRBV2 and TRBJ2-1, the full variable domain reads EPEVTQTPSHQVTQMGQEVILRCVPISNHLYFYWYRQILGQKVEFLVSFYNNEISEKSEIFDDQFSVERPDGSNFTLKIRSTKLEDSAMYFCASKRTLLNEQFFGPGTRLTVL.

In its sample, this clonotype was seen many times. The chain employs TRBV19 and TRBJ1-1, with D possibly being TRBD1 (5 bases). CDR3 length: 13 residues. V was shortened by 3 bases and J by 11 bases, with 16 bases between the two germline ends. The germline gives CDR1 LNHDA, CDR2 SQIVND (reference sequence). CDR3: CASSIPRQSEAFF. The CDR3 DNA reads TGTGCCAGTAGTATCCCGCGACAGTCAGAGGCTTTCTTT.

This chain joins TRBV6-9 and TRBJ2-3, with D perhaps TRBD1 or TRBD2 (5 bases each). Germline CDR1 MNHGY, CDR2 SVAAGI. The CDR3 covers 19 residues. Trimming cost V 2 bases and J 11 bases, with 32 bases left between them. CDR3 DNA sequence: TGTGCCAGCAGTTATCAGGGCCGGGCTAGCCCAACCCTAAGGGATGAGCAGTATTTT. Protein product: CASSYQGRASPTLRDEQYF.